This TCR beta chain appears in the sequencing data of a study of metastatic and nonmetastatic thyroid tumors. About the study: The study looked at repertoires side by side in blood and in tumor or nodule tissue from malignant and benign thyroid patients.

All patients were untreated before thyroid surgery. As concerns this clone: Its antigen is unknown.

The CDR3 length is 13 residues. Between the trimmed V and J ends, which lost 5 bases and 7 bases, there was a span of 11 bases. Looked up from germline, CDR1 is KGHSH and CDR2 is LQKENI. Study processing details: Researchers built a distant-metastasis classifier for papillary thyroid cancer that drew on CDR3 differences across clinicopathological groups. TCRdb reprocessed the PCR reads via MiXCR. What appears here as the V and J calls and clone size reflects TCRdb's work, not the paper's. The sample consists of about 37,000 clones, around 28% of them appearing once. Study observations and caveats: In blood and tumor, TCR beta diversity was reportedly significantly higher in malignant thyroid tumors than in benign nodules.

Material for sequencing was blood. This chain uses TRBV18 with TRBJ1-4; D is undetermined. The receptor was isolated from a male donor with papillary thyroid cancer or a benign thyroid nodule (not recorded which). Some clones in this sample may be carry-over from other donors' samples. CDR3 in amino acids: CASSSGPGEKLFF. CDR3 bases: TGTGCCAGCTCATCGGGCCCTGGTGAAAAACTGTTTTTT.